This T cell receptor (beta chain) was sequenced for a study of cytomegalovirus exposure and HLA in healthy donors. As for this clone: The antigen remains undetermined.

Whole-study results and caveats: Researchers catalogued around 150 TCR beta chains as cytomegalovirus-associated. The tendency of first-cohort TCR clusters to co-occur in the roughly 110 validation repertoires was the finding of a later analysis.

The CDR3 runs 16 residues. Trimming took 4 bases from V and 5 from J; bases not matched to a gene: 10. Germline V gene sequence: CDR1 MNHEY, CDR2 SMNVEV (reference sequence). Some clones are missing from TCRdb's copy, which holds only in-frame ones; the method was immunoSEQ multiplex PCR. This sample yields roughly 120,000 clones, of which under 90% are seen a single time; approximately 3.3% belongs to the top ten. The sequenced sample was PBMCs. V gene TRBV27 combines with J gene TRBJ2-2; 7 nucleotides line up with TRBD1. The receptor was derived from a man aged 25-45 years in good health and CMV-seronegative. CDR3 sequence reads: CASSSSDRKATGELFF. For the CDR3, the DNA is TGTGCCAGCAGTTCCTCGGACAGGAAGGCAACCGGGGAGCTGTTTTTT.